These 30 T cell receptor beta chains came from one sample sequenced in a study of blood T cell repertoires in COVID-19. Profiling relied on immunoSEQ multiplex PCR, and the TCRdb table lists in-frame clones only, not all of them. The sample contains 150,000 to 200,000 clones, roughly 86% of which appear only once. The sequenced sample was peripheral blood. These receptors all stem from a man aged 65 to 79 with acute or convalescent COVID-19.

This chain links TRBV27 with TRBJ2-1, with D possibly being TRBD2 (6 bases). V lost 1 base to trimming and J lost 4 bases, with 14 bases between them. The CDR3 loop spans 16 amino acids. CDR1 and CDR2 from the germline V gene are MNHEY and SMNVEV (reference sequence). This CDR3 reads CASSLLSGRGYNEQFF. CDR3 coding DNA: TGTGCCAGCAGTTTATTATCCGGGAGAGGATACAATGAGCAGTTCTTC.

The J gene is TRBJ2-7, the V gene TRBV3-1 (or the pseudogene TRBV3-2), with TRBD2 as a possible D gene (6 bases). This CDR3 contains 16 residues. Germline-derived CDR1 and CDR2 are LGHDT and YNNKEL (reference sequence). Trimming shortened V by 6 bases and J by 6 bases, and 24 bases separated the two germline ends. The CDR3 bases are TGTGCCAGCAGTCGCGGACATGGGGGGTGGGTCTGCGAGCAGTACTTC. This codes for CASSRGHGGWVCEQYF.

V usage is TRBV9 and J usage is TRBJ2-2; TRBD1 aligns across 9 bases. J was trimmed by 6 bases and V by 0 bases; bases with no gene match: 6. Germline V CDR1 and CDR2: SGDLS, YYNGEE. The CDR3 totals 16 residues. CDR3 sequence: CASSVVGTGKAGELFF. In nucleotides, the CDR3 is TGTGCCAGCAGCGTAGTGGGGACAGGGAAGGCCGGGGAGCTGTTTTTT.

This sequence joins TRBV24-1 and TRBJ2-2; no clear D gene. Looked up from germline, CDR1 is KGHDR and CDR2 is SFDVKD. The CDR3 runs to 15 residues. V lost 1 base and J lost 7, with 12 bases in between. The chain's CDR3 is CATSDFGGPSGELFF. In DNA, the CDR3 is TGTGCCACCAGTGATTTCGGCGGCCCCAGCGGGGAGCTGTTTTTT.

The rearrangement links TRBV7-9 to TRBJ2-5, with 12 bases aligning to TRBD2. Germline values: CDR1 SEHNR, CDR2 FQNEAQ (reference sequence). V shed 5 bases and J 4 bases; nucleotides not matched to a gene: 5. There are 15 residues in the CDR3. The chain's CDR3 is CASSTGLAGSETQYF. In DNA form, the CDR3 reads TGTGCCAGCAGCACCGGACTAGCGGGGTCAGAGACCCAGTACTTC.

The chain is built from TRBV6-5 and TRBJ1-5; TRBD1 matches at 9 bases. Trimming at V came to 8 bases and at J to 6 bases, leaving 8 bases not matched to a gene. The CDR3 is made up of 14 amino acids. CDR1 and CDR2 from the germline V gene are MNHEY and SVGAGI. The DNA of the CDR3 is TGTGCCAGCGGACTTACAGGGGGCGGTCAGCCCCAGCATTTT. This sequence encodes CASGLTGGGQPQHF.

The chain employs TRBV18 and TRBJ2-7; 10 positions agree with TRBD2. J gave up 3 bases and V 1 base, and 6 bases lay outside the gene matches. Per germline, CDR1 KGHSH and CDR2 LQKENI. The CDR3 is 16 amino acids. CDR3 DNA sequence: TGTGCCAGCTCACCACTCCTAGCGGGGGCGTTCTACGAGCAGTACTTC. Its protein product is CASSPLLAGAFYEQYF.

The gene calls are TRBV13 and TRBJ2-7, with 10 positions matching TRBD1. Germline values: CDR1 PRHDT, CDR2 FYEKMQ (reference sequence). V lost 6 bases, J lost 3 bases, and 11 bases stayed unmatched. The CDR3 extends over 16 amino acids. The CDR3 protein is CASRLRTGTGVYEQYF. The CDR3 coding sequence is TGTGCCAGCAGATTGCGGACCGGGACAGGGGTCTACGAGCAGTACTTC.

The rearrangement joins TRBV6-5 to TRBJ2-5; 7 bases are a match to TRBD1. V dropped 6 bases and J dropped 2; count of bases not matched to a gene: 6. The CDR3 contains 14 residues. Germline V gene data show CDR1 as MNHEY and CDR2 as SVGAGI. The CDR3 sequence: CASRRDSFQETQYF. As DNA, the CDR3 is TGTGCCAGCAGGAGGGACAGCTTTCAAGAGACCCAGTACTTC.

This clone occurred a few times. CDR3 nucleotides: TGTGCCAGCAGCTTAATGACTAGTCTGTTCTTC. It encodes CASSLMTSLFF. This chain joins TRBV11-2 and TRBJ2-1; TRBD2 is a possible D gene (6 bases). Germline lookup yields CDR1 SGHAT and CDR2 FQNNGV. The CDR3 runs 11 residues. The germline V and J ends were trimmed by 2 bases and 15 bases, with 11 bases remaining between them. Full variable domain (rest looked up from reference TRBV11-2 and TRBJ2-1): EAGVAQSPRYKIIEKRQSVAFWCNPISGHATLYWYQQILGQGPKLLIQFQNNGVVDDSQLPKDRFSAERLKGVDSTLKIQPAKLEDSAVYLCASSLMTSLFFGPGTRLTVL.

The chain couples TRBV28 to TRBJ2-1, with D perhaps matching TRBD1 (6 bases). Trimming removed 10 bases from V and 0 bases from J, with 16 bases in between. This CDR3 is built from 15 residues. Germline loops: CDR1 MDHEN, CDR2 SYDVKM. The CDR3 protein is CATKTGTSSYNEQFF. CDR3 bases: TGTGCCACTAAGACCGGGACAAGCTCCTACAATGAGCAGTTCTTC. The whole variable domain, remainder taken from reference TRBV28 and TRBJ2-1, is DVKVTQSSRYLVKRTGEKVFLECVQDMDHENMFWYRQDPGLGLRLIYFSYDVKMKEKGDIPEGYSVSREKKERFSLILESASTNQTSMYLCATKTGTSSYNEQFFGPGTRLTVL.

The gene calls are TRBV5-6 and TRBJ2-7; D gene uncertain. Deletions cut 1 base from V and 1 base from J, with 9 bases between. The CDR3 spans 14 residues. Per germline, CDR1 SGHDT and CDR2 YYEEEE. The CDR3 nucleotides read TGTGCCAGCAGCTTGCCCGAGGAATCCTACGAGCAGTACTTC. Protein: CASSLPEESYEQYF. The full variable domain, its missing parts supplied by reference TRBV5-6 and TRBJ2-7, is DAGVTQSPTHLIKTRGQQVTLRCSPKSGHDTVSWYQQALGQGPQFIFQYYEEEERQRGNFPDRFSGHQFPNYSSELNVNALLLGDSALYLCASSLPEESYEQYFGPGTRLTVT.

CDR3 DNA sequence: TGTGCCAGCAGTCGGGACAGGGCTTGGGGCTACACCTTC. Protein sequence: CASSRDRAWGYTF. The chain employs TRBV5-6 and TRBJ1-2; TRBD1 aligns across 9 bases. Germline-derived CDR1 and CDR2 are SGHDT and YYEEEE. CDR3 length: 13 residues. V was pared by 5 bases and J by 8 bases, with 7 bases of the junction left unmatched.

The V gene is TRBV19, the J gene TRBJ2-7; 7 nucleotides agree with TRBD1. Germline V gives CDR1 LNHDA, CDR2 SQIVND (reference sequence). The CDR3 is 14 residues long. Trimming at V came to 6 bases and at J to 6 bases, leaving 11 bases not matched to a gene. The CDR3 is CASRKTGSRSEQYF. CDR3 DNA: TGTGCCAGTAGGAAGACAGGGTCTCGCAGCGAGCAGTACTTC.

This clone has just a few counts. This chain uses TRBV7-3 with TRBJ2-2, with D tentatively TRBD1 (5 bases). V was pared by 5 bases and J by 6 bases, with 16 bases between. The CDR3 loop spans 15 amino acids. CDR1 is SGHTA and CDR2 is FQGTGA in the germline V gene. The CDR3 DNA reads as TGTGCCAGCAGCCCCTCCCTTCAGGGATCCGGGGAGCTGTTTTTT. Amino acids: CASSPSLQGSGELFF.

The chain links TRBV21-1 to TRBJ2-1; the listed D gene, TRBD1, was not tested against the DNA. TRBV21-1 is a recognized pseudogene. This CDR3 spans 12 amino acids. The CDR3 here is CASCDRGNEQFF. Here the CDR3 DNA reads TGTGCCAGCTGCGACAGGGGTAATGAGCAGTTCTTC.

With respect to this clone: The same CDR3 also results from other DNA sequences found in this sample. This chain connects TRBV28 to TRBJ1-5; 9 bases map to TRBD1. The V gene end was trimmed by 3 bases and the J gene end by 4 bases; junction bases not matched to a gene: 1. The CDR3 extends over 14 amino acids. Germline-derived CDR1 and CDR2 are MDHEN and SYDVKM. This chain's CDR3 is CASSLGTGNQPQHF. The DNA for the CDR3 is TGTGCCAGCAGTTTGGGGACAGGGAATCAGCCCCAGCATTTT.

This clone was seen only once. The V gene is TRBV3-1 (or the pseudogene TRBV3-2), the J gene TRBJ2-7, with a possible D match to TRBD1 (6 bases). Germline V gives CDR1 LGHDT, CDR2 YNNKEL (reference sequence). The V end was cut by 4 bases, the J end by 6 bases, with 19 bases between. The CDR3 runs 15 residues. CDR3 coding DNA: TGTGCCAGCAGCCCTATGATACAGGGTTATGGCGAGCAGTACTTC. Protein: CASSPMIQGYGEQYF.

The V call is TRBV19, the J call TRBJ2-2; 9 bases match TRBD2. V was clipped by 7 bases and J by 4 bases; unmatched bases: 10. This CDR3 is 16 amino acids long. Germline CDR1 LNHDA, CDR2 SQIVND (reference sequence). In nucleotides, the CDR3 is TGTGCCAGTATTAAAGCGGGAGGCGTTGGCACCGGGGAGCTGTTTTTT. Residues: CASIKAGGVGTGELFF.

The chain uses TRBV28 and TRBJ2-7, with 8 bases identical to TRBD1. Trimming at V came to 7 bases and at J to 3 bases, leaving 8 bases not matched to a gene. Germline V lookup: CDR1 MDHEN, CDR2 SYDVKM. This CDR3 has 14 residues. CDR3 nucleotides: TGTGCCAGCACCCTGGACAGGGTAGTCTACGAGCAGTACTTC. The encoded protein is CASTLDRVVYEQYF.

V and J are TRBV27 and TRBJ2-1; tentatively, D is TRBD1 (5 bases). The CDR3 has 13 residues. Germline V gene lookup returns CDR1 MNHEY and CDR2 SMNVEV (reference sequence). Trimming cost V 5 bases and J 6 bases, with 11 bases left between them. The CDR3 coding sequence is TGTGCCAGCAGTCTTAGGACAATCAATGAGCAGTTCTTC. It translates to CASSLRTINEQFF.

In DNA form, the CDR3 reads TGCAGCGTTGCCGGCGGTGGACAGGGGTTTGGCGGTGAAGCTTTCTTT. Protein sequence: CSVAGGGQGFGGEAFF. V and J are TRBV29-1 and TRBJ1-1; 9 bases agree with TRBD1. The CDR3 has 16 residues. V was clipped by 4 bases and J by 7 bases; unmatched bases: 16. Germline CDR1 SQVTM, CDR2 ANQGSEA. Complete variable domain (other parts from reference TRBV29-1 and TRBJ1-1): SAVISQKPSRDICQRGTSLTIQCQVDSQVTMMFWYRQQPGQSLTLIATANQGSEATYESGFVIDKFPISRPNLTFSTLTVSNMSPEDSSIYLCSVAGGGQGFGGEAFFGQGTRLTVV.

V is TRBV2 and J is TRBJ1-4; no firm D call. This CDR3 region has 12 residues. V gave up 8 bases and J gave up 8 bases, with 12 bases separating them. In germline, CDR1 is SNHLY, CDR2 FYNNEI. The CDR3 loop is CASVFGTEKLFF. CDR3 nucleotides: TGTGCCAGCGTATTCGGTACGGAAAAACTGTTTTTT.

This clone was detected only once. This CDR3 is CASNRQGQKGGYTF. CDR3 in DNA: TGTGCCAGCAACCGACAGGGCCAGAAGGGGGGCTACACCTTC. The V gene is TRBV6-5, the J gene TRBJ1-2, with TRBD1 matching over 7 bases. Germline CDR1 and CDR2: MNHEY and SVGAGI. The CDR3 extends over 14 amino acids. V was clipped by 7 bases and J by 8 bases; unmatched bases: 13.

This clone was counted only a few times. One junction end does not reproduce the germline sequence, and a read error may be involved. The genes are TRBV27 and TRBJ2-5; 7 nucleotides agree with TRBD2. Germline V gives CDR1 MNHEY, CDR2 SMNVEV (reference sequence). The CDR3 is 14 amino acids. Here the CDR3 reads CASRLFREEETQYF. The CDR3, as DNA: TGTGCCAGCAGATTATTTCGGGAGGAGGAGACCCAGTACTTC.

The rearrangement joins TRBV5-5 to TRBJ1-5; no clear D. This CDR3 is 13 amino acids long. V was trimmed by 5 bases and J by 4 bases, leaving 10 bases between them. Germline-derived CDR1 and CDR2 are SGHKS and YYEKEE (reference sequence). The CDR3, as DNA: TGTGCCAGCAGGCGGGATCGGAATCAGCCCCAGCATTTT. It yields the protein CASRRDRNQPQHF.

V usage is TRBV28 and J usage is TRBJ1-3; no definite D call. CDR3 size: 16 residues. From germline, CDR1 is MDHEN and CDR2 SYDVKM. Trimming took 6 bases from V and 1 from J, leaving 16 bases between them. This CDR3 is CASRNGRQVSGNTIYF. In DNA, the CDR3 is TGTGCCAGCAGAAATGGCAGGCAGGTATCTGGAAACACCATATATTTT.

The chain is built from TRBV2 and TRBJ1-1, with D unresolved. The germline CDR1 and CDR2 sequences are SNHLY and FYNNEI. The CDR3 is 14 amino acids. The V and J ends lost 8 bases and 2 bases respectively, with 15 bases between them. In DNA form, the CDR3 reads TGTGCCAGCCAGATTTGGAGGCAAAACACTGAAGCTTTCTTT. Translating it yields CASQIWRQNTEAFF.

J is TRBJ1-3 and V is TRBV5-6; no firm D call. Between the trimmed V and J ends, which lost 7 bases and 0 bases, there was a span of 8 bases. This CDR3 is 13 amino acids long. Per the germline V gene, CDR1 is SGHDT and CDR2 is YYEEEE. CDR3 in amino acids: CASGPLSGNTIYF. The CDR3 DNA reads TGTGCCAGCGGCCCCCTCTCTGGAAACACCATATATTTT.

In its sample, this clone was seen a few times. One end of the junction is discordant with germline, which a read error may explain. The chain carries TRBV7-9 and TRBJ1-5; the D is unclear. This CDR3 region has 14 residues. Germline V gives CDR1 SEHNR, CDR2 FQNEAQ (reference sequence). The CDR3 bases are TGTGCCAGCAGTTTAGGCGGGAACAATCAGCCCCAGCATTTT. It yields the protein CASSLGGNNQPQHF.